Following are 25 T cell receptor beta chains from one sample sequenced in a study of shared clonotypes between healthy human individuals. Method: immunoSEQ multiplex PCR; TCRdb's copy keeps in-frame clones and lacks some. Counted here are around 620,000 clones, around 95% occurring once; the ten biggest clones make up about 0.11%. CD45RO-negative CD8 cells positively selected for CCR7 made up the naive population, which excluded terminally differentiated effector memory CD45RA+ cells. Material for sequencing was naive CD8+ T cells sorted from blood. The receptors were sampled from a woman aged 25 to 39 in good health.

The chain employs TRBV7-8 and TRBJ2-7, with D unclear. This CDR3 spans 16 amino acids. V was cut by 1 base and J by 1 base, with 14 bases left in between. Per germline, CDR1 SGHVS and CDR2 FQNEAQ. CDR3 sequence: CASSLEVEVESYEQYF. CDR3 nucleotide sequence: TGTGCCAGCAGCTTAGAAGTGGAAGTAGAGTCCTACGAGCAGTACTTC.

This clone appeared once. The CDR3 DNA sequence: TGTGCCAGCAGTTTTGGACGGGTAGACTTTGGAAACACCATATATTTT. It translates to CASSFGRVDFGNTIYF. V gene TRBV28 combines with J gene TRBJ1-3, with D unresolved. The CDR3 sequence is 16 residues long. Trimming left V 3 bases short and J 3 bases short, with 15 bases between. The germline V gene encodes CDR1 MDHEN and CDR2 SYDVKM.

V is TRBV29-1 and J is TRBJ2-1, with 9 bases lining up with TRBD2. Germline V lookup: CDR1 SQVTM, CDR2 ANQGSEA. The trim removed 4 bases at V and 0 bases at J, leaving 4 bases unmatched. CDR3 size: 15 residues. The CDR3 spells CSVVTSGGSYNEQFF. The DNA for the CDR3 is TGCAGCGTTGTGACTAGCGGCGGCTCCTACAATGAGCAGTTCTTC.

The chain has TRBV10-1 and TRBJ2-7, with 10 nucleotides matching TRBD1. V shed 0 bases and J 0 bases; nucleotides not matched to a gene: 5. Germline V lookup: CDR1 WNHNN, CDR2 SYGVQD (reference sequence). The CDR3 contains 17 residues. The CDR3 loop is CASSESGQGPSSYEQYF. CDR3 coding DNA: TGCGCCAGCAGTGAGTCGGGACAGGGGCCGAGCTCCTACGAGCAGTACTTC.

The CDR3: CASSLGLAGEFGEQYF. The CDR3 DNA is TGTGCCAGCAGCTTGGGACTAGCGGGAGAATTCGGCGAGCAGTACTTC. V gene TRBV5-6 combines with J gene TRBJ2-7, with TRBD2 identical over 12 bases. Germline CDR1 is SGHDT and CDR2 is YYEEEE. The CDR3 length is 16 residues. V was pared by 0 bases and J by 6 bases, with 7 bases of the junction left unmatched.

The chain links TRBV6-6 to TRBJ2-7; D is unresolved. The CDR3 totals 12 residues. With 8 bases removed from V and 7 bases from J, the gap between germline ends came to 15 bases. Germline assignment: CDR1 MNHNY and CDR2 SVGAGI (reference sequence). CDR3: CASALGQHEQYF. The DNA for the CDR3 is TGTGCCAGCGCCCTAGGTCAACATGAGCAGTACTTC.

The V gene is TRBV28, the J gene TRBJ2-5, with 8 bases matching TRBD2. Germline CDR1 and CDR2: MDHEN and SYDVKM. CDR3 length: 14 amino acids. V dropped 5 bases and J dropped 5; count of bases not matched to a gene: 7. This CDR3 is CASSPGTRYETQYF. The DNA of the CDR3 is TGTGCCAGCAGTCCCGGGACTAGGTACGAGACCCAGTACTTC.

The chain carries TRBV5-4 and TRBJ2-1, with 8 bases lining up with TRBD2. Germline V gives CDR1 SGHNT, CDR2 YYREEE (reference sequence). V shed 4 bases and J 0 bases; nucleotides not matched to a gene: 3. The CDR3 has 15 amino acids. The CDR3 coding sequence is TGTGCCAGCAGCCCGAGCGGGAGCTCCTACAATGAGCAGTTCTTC. Residues: CASSPSGSSYNEQFF.

Points on this clone: Other nucleotide sequences in the sample specify the same CDR3. The V gene is TRBV27, the J gene TRBJ2-7; TRBD1 matches 7 bases. V was pared by 7 bases and J by 3 bases, with 6 bases of the junction left unmatched. The germline V gene encodes CDR1 MNHEY and CDR2 SMNVEV (reference sequence). The CDR3 has 13 residues. CDR3 sequence: CASKQGTGYEQYF. In nucleotides, the CDR3 is TGTGCCAGCAAACAGGGGACGGGCTACGAGCAGTACTTC.

The chain recombines TRBV5-6 with TRBJ2-6, with 9 bases that match TRBD1. J gave up 2 bases and V 4 bases, and 13 bases lay outside the gene matches. CDR1 is SGHDT and CDR2 is YYEEEE in the germline V gene. The CDR3 contains 19 residues. DNA for the CDR3: TGTGCCAGCAGCACTGGGGGGACAGGGTTGGGAGCTGGGGCCAACGTCCTGACTTTC. Translated: CASSTGGTGLGAGANVLTF.

This rearrangement joins TRBV27 to TRBJ1-1, with D hard to call. Trimming took off 3 bases at V and 1 base at J, with 6 bases between the two ends. Germline lookup yields CDR1 MNHEY and CDR2 SMNVEV (reference sequence). This CDR3 contains 13 residues. The CDR3, as DNA: TGTGCCAGCAGTTTTACGGGGAACACTGAAGCTTTCTTT. It specifies CASSFTGNTEAFF.

Details on this clone: Other DNA variants within this sample encode the same CDR3. This chain uses TRBV11-2 with TRBJ2-1; D is undetermined. CDR3 length: 10 residues. The V gene's germline CDR1 is SGHAT and CDR2 FQNNGV. Trimming took 3 bases from V and 7 from J, leaving 1 base between them. As DNA, the CDR3 is TGTGCCAGCAGCTTGAATGAGCAGTTCTTC. Encoded protein: CASSLNEQFF.

The J gene is TRBJ2-1, the V gene TRBV4-1, with 9 nucleotides matching TRBD2. Unmatched junction bases numbered 10, after V lost 0 bases and J lost 7 bases. The length of the CDR3 is 17 residues. The V gene's germline CDR1 is MGHRA and CDR2 YSYEKL. The CDR3 DNA reads as TGCGCCAGCAGCCAAGATGGGGGTAGCGGGAGTTTGAATGAGCAGTTCTTC. Its translation: CASSQDGGSGSLNEQFF.

To note about this clone: Other nucleotide sequences from this sample produce the same CDR3. This chain links TRBV4-1 with TRBJ2-7; 12 nucleotides line up with TRBD1. With 3 bases clipped from V and 4 bases from J, the junction kept 1 base outside the gene matches. Germline assignment: CDR1 MGHRA and CDR2 YSYEKL. The length of the CDR3 is 14 residues. The CDR3 DNA reads as TGCGCCAGCAGCCAGGGACAGGGGGCTTACGAGCAGTACTTC. Its translation: CASSQGQGAYEQYF.

The chain is built from TRBV27 and TRBJ2-7, with 8 bases aligning to TRBD2. Losses at the gene ends were 2 bases for V and 4 bases for J; bases not matched to a gene: 13. The length of the CDR3 is 17 residues. CDR1 and CDR2 from the germline V gene are MNHEY and SMNVEV (reference sequence). CDR3 protein: CASSLGPGAGVLYEQYF. The DNA for the CDR3 is TGTGCCAGCAGTTTAGGCCCGGGAGCGGGAGTTTTGTACGAGCAGTACTTC.

The chain links TRBV29-1 to TRBJ2-7; D is unresolved. CDR3 size: 13 residues. Per germline, CDR1 SQVTM and CDR2 ANQGSEA. Trimming removed 2 bases at V and 6 bases at J, with 14 bases between. The CDR3 sequence: CSVERDRVGEQYF. The CDR3 DNA reads as TGCAGCGTTGAAAGGGATAGGGTTGGCGAGCAGTACTTC.

In this sample, this clone turned up a few times. The DNA for the CDR3 is TGTGCCAGCGTGGAGGGGAAAGGGCATTTT. Protein: CASVEGKGHF. The chain uses TRBV6-1 and TRBJ1-5; maybe TRBD1 (5 bases). Germline CDR1 MNHNS, CDR2 SASEGT. The CDR3 runs 10 residues. Trimming pared 8 bases from V and 15 bases from J, leaving 14 bases between.

J is TRBJ2-1 and V is TRBV29-1; TRBD2 matches 7 bases. The germline V gene has CDR1 SQVTM and CDR2 ANQGSEA. This CDR3 is 14 amino acids long. With V trimmed by 3 bases and J by 8 bases, 10 bases remained unmatched. CDR3 DNA: TGCAGCGTTGAGTATCGGGAGGAAGAGTATGAGCAGTTCTTC. It encodes CSVEYREEEYEQFF.

Regarding this clone: Other DNA sequences in this sample translate to the same CDR3. The chain is built from TRBV19 and TRBJ2-7; D remains ambiguous. Trimming stripped 1 base from V and 3 bases from J, with 4 bases between. This CDR3 contains 12 residues. Germline V gene sequence: CDR1 LNHDA, CDR2 SQIVND (reference sequence). The CDR3 is CASSIGGYEQYF. The CDR3 region has the DNA TGTGCCAGTAGTATAGGCGGCTACGAGCAGTACTTC.

The CDR3 here is CASSQGGVYEQYF. CDR3 sequence (DNA): TGCGCCAGCAGCCAGGGGGGGGTCTACGAGCAGTACTTC. J is TRBJ2-7 and V is TRBV4-1; 7 nucleotides align to TRBD2. Germline V gene lookup returns CDR1 MGHRA and CDR2 YSYEKL. The junction had 2 bases not matched to a gene; V was cut back by 3 bases and J by 3 bases. The CDR3 totals 13 residues.

This rearrangement joins TRBV5-4 to TRBJ1-2; D might be TRBD1 (5 bases). Trimming shortened V by 3 bases and J by 6 bases, and 12 bases separated the two germline ends. Germline V lookup: CDR1 SGHNT, CDR2 YYREEE (reference sequence). This CDR3 contains 13 residues. The CDR3 loop is CASSWGGVDGYTF. Written as DNA, the CDR3 is TGTGCCAGCAGCTGGGGCGGGGTAGATGGCTACACCTTC.

The chain uses TRBV7-8 and TRBJ2-1, with TRBD1 identical over 9 bases. V lost 2 bases and J lost 14; bases outside the gene matches: 13. The germline V gene encodes CDR1 SGHVS and CDR2 FQNEAQ. CDR3 size: 15 residues. CDR3 sequence (DNA): TGTGCCAGCAGCTTAATTTTCCCAACGGACAGGGGCGAGTTCTTC. It encodes CASSLIFPTDRGEFF.

V gene TRBV27 combines with J gene TRBJ1-1; D perhaps matches TRBD1 (5 bases). Germline assignment: CDR1 MNHEY and CDR2 SMNVEV (reference sequence). The CDR3 contains 14 residues. Trimming left V 3 bases short and J 1 base short, with 9 bases between. CDR3 nucleotides: TGTGCCAGCAGTTTTCAGGACACGAACACTGAAGCTTTCTTT. It yields the protein CASSFQDTNTEAFF.

The chain carries TRBV28 and TRBJ1-1; 9 bases fit TRBD1. V trimming: 3 bases; J trimming: 1 base; junction bases outside the gene matches: 3. The CDR3 is 15 residues long. Germline CDR1 and CDR2: MDHEN and SYDVKM. The CDR3 coding sequence is TGTGCCAGCAGTTTCCCGGGACAGGGGAACACTGAAGCTTTCTTT. Translation: CASSFPGQGNTEAFF.

The chain combines TRBV4-2 with TRBJ1-3; D may be TRBD1 (6 bases). This CDR3 has 16 residues. Germline loops: CDR1 LGHNA, CDR2 YNFKEQ. Trimming pared 0 bases from V and 2 bases from J, leaving 11 bases between. CDR3 protein: CASSQDLRGPGNTIYF. In DNA, the CDR3 is TGTGCCAGCAGCCAAGATTTGCGGGGGCCTGGAAACACCATATATTTT.